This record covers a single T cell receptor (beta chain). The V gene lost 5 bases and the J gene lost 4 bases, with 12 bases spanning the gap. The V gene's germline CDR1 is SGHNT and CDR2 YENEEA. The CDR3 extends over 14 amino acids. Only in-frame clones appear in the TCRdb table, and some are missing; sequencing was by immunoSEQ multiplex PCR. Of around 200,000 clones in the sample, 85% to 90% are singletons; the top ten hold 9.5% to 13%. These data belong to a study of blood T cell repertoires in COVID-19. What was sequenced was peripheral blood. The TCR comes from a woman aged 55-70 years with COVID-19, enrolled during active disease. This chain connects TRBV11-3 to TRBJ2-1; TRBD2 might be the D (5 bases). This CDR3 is CASSPSSGYNEQFF. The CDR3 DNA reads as TGTGCCAGCAGCCCTAGCAGCGGTTACAATGAGCAGTTCTTC.